Listed below are T cell receptor beta chains from one sample, sequenced in a study of cytomegalovirus exposure and HLA in healthy donors. Sequenced by immunoSEQ multiplex PCR; TCRdb stores in-frame clones only, minus some. Of 150,000 to 200,000 clones listed, approximately 80% are singletons. The sample consisted of PBMCs. Receptors originate from a woman aged 25 to 45 in good health and CMV-seronegative. CDR3s leave out the opening cysteine and the closing phenylalanine or tryptophan.

V,length,J,CDR3
TRBV28,13,TRBJ1-4,ASSFQGTGAEKLF
TRBV4-1,12,TRBJ1-5,ASSQRDHNQPQH
TRBV7-2,13,TRBJ2-7,ASSSRTGTGYEQY
TRBV15,14,-,ATSSVWAGAFYEQY
TRBV29-1,9,TRBJ1-1,SVAVNTEAF
TRBV11-3,12,TRBJ1-1,ASSLNRASTEAF
TRBV6-5,13,TRBJ2-7,ASSYSRVLSYEQY
TRBV6-1,12,TRBJ2-3,ASSIGTGWDTQY
TRBV27,14,TRBJ2-1,ASRTLTRGVHNEQF
TRBV30,11,TRBJ1-2,AWRRGPGNGYT
TRBV7-2,12,TRBJ1-2,ASSSLTGPLGYT